This T cell receptor beta chain was sequenced for a study of T cell changes during pregnancy in multiple sclerosis. As to this clone: Other DNA sequences of this sample code for an identical CDR3.

The CDR3 spans 15 residues. V lost 3 bases to trimming and J lost 3 bases, with 12 bases between them. Germline-derived CDR1 and CDR2 are SGDLS and YYNGEE. The repertoire was sequenced with immunoSEQ multiplex PCR; TCRdb's copy has only in-frame clones and lacks some. Of tens of thousands of clones listed, approximately 92% are singletons. The chain joins TRBV9 to TRBJ1-4; possibly TRBD1 for D (5 bases). This TCR was sampled from a female donor with multiple sclerosis, enrolled in a pregnancy study. The sample here was CD4+ T cells from peripheral blood mononuclear cells, taken in the third trimester of pregnancy. Written as DNA, the CDR3 is TGTGCCAGCAGCGCGGAGGGGCAGCCTAATGAAAAACTGTTTTTT. It is translated as CASSAEGQPNEKLFF.